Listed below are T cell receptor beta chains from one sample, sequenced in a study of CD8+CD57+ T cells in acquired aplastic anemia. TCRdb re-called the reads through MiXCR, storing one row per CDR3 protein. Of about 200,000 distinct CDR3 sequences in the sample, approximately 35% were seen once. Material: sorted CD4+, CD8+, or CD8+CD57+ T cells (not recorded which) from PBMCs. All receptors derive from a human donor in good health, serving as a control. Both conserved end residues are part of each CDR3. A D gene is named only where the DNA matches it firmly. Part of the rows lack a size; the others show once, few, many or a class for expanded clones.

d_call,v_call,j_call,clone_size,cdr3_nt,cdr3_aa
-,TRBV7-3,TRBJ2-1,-,TGTGCCAGCAGCTTAGGGGGCAAAGGGTCCAATGAGCAGTTCTTC,CASSLGGKGSNEQFF
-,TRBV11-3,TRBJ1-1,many,TGTGCCAGCAGCCAACATGGGACCACTGAAGCTTTCTTT,CASSQHGTTEAFF
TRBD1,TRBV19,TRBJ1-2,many,TGTGCCAGTAGATGGTCGGACAGGAACTATGGCTACACCTTC,CASRWSDRNYGYTF
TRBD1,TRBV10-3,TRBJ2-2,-,TGTGCCATCAGGGGACAGGGGGCGAGTGAGCTGTTTTTT,CAIRGQGASELFF
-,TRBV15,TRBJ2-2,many,TGTGCCACCAGCAGTAGGATTGGTAGAAGGGAGCTGTTTTTT,CATSSRIGRRELFF
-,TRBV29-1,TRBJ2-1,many,TGCAGCGTTGTATCACCGGGCAGCGAGTTCTTC,CSVVSPGSEFF
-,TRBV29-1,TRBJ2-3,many,TGCAGCGTTGGGGTTAGCTCAGATACGCAGTATTTT,CSVGVSSDTQYF
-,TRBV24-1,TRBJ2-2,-,TGTGCCACCAGCCACCCGTTGGCCGCCGGGGAGCTGTTTTTT,CATSHPLAAGELFF
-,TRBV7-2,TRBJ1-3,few,TGTGCCAGCAGCTTAGACAGGTCTGGAAACACCATATATTTT,CASSLDRSGNTIYF
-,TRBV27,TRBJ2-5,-,TGTGCCAGCAGTGGCCTGGGGCAGGCGGAGACCCAGTACTTC,CASSGLGQAETQYF
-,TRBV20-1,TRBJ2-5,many,TGCAGTGCTTTAAAGAGGGGGTCAGAGACCCAGTACTTC,CSALKRGSETQYF
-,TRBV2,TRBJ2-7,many,TGTGCCAGCAGTCTAGACTACTCCTACGAGCAGTACTTC,CASSLDYSYEQYF
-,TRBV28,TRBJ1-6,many,TGTGCCAGCAGGGGGGGGCTGGATAATTCACCCCTCCACTTT,CASRGGLDNSPLHF
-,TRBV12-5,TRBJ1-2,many,TGTGCTAGTGGTTTGGTTGGTCTCTATGGCTACACCTTC,CASGLVGLYGYTF
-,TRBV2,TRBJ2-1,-,TGTGCCAGCATAAGGTGGCGGGAATACAATGAGCAGTTCTTC,CASIRWREYNEQFF
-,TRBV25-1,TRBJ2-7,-,TGTGCCAGCAGTGCTGAGGACGGGACGGTACCGTACGAGCAGTACTTC,CASSAEDGTVPYEQYF
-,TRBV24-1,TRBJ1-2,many,TGTGCCACCAGTGATTATCCAGGGATCGGCTACACCTTC,CATSDYPGIGYTF
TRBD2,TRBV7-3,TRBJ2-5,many,TGTGCCAGCAGCCTAGGACTAGCAGCGCAAGAGACCCAGTACTTC,CASSLGLAAQETQYF
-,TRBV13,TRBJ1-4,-,TGTGCCAGCAGCGTAGGCTCACAGGGTGCTGAAAAACTGTTTTTT,CASSVGSQGAEKLFF
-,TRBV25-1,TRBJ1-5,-,TGTGCCAGCAGCGAAACGGCTGTCAATCAGCCCCAGCATTTT,CASSETAVNQPQHF
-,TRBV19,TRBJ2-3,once,TGTGCCAGTAGTACGACCGAACCCTACACAGATACGCAGTATTTT,CASSTTEPYTDTQYF
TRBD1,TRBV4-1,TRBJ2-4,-,TGCGCCAGCGGCCAAGCGGACAGGGAAGTTAACATTCAGTACTTC,CASGQADREVNIQYF
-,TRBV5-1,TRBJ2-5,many,TGCGCCAGCAGTGTACAGGGTTGGGAGACCCAGTACTTC,CASSVQGWETQYF
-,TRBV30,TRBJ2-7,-,TGTGCCTGGAGTCTCCACCGGGCCTCGAACTACGAGCAGTACTTC,CAWSLHRASNYEQYF
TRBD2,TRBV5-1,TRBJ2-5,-,TGCGCCAGCAGCGCCTTGACTAGCGGCCAAGAGACCCAGTACTTC,CASSALTSGQETQYF
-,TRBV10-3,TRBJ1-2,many,TGTGCCATCACTGCAGGCGGGGCCTATGGCTACACCTTC,CAITAGGAYGYTF
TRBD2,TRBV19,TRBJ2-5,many,TGTGCCAGTAGTATACAGCTAGCGGGGGCCCAAGAGACCCAGTACTTC,CASSIQLAGAQETQYF
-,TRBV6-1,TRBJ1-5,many,TGTGCCAGCAGAGGACATTTCACTCAGCCCCAGCATTTT,CASRGHFTQPQHF
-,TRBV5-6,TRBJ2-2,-,TGTGCCAGCAGCTTTTTGGCCGCAGCCGGGGAGCTGTTTTTT,CASSFLAAAGELFF
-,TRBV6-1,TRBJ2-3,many,TGTGCCAGCAGTGGTCAAGGAGATACGCAGTATTTT,CASSGQGDTQYF
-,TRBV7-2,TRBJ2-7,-,TGTGCCAGCAGCGTAGGGGGAAGGGGCTACGAGCAGTACTTC,CASSVGGRGYEQYF
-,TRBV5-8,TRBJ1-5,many,TGTGCCAGCAGCTATGGTTGGGGGGATCAGCCCCAGCATTTT,CASSYGWGDQPQHF
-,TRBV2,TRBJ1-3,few,TGTGCCAGCAGCCAAATGATACAGCCAAACACCATATATTTT,CASSQMIQPNTIYF
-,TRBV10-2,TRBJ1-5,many,TGCGCCAGCAGTGAGTATCGGACACCATTACCCAATCAGCCCCAGCATTTT,CASSEYRTPLPNQPQHF
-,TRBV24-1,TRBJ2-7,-,TGTGCCAAGAGCCCCACTCACTACGAGCAGTACTTC,CAKSPTHYEQYF
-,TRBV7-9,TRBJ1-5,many,TGTGCCAGCAGCTCCAGGACAGTTGATAGCAATCAGCCCCAGCATTTT,CASSSRTVDSNQPQHF
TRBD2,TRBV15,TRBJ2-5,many,TGTGCCACCAGCCGACCCCGATCTAGCCCTTGGGGAGGGGAGACCCAGTACTTC,CATSRPRSSPWGGETQYF
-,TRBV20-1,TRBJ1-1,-,TGCAGTGCACCCGGGACAACGAACACTGAAGCTTTCTTT,CSAPGTTNTEAFF
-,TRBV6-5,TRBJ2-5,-,TGTGCCAGCAGTTACTCGGGGCAGCCTCCAACGACCCAGTACTTC,CASSYSGQPPTTQYF
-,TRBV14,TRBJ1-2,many,TGTGCCAGCAGCCAGTCGGGAGGACGGAGCCGAGGCTACACCTTC,CASSQSGGRSRGYTF